One and the same sample provided the 32 T cell receptor beta chains below, sequenced in a study of T cells after yellow fever vaccination. TCRdb redid the calling of the 5' RACE reads with MiXCR, one entry per CDR3 protein. This sample has a few hundred thousand distinct CDR3 sequences, with 3.5% to 4.5% found just once. Here the sequenced sample was PBMCs, taken 15 days after the yellow fever booster vaccination. All receptors come from a man younger than 30 who received the YFV17D yellow fever vaccine.

The V and J genes are TRBV11-2 and TRBJ2-3, with TRBD2 identical over 10 bases. V dropped 5 bases and J dropped 0; count of bases not matched to a gene: 11. Germline V gene data show CDR1 as SGHAT and CDR2 as FQNNGV. The CDR3 has 18 residues. The CDR3 region is CASSHGRASGRSTDTQYF. DNA for the CDR3: TGTGCCAGCAGCCACGGTAGGGCTAGCGGGAGAAGCACAGATACGCAGTATTTT.

This clonotype was observed a few times. The chain employs TRBV20-1 and TRBJ1-1; D is unresolved. The V and J ends lost 1 base and 10 bases respectively, with 22 bases between them. This CDR3 is built from 15 residues. Germline values: CDR1 DFQATT, CDR2 SNEGSKA (reference sequence). CDR3 in amino acids: CSARVSAGDRPGAFF. CDR3 nucleotide sequence: TGCAGTGCTAGAGTTTCGGCAGGAGACCGTCCTGGAGCTTTCTTT.

This clonotype was observed many times. The chain combines TRBV7-6 with TRBJ1-5; perhaps TRBD1 as D (6 bases). This CDR3 has 16 residues. From germline, CDR1 is SGHVS and CDR2 FNYEAQ. Trimming cost V 1 base and J 2 bases, with 12 bases left between them. The CDR3 sequence: CASSLGDRPGNQPQHF. In nucleotides, the CDR3 is TGTGCCAGCAGCTTAGGAGACAGGCCTGGCAATCAGCCCCAGCATTTT.

This chain uses TRBV12-3 or TRBV12-4 with TRBJ1-1; 7 nucleotides line up with TRBD1. V gave up 7 bases and J gave up 1 base; unmatched junction bases: 15. This CDR3 comprises 17 residues. Here the CDR3 DNA reads TGTGCCAGCATTCCCTACATCCGACAGGGCCCGAACACTGAAGCTTTCTTT. This codes for CASIPYIRQGPNTEAFF.

Only a few counts were recorded for this clonotype. The chain combines TRBV3-1 with TRBJ2-4; 7 bases map to TRBD1. The germline gives CDR1 LGHDT, CDR2 YNNKEL (reference sequence). The V gene end was trimmed by 4 bases and the J gene end by 8 bases; junction bases not matched to a gene: 2. The CDR3 runs 12 residues. The CDR3 DNA is TGTGCCAGCAGCCTAACAGGGGACATTCAGTACTTC. Translated, it gives CASSLTGDIQYF.

In its sample, this clonotype was seen many times. The V gene is TRBV9, the J gene TRBJ1-1; no definite D call. The CDR3 is 14 residues long. Germline-derived CDR1 and CDR2 are SGDLS and YYNGEE. Trimming left V 4 bases short and J 5 bases short, with 15 bases between. The CDR3 here is CASSRLLGGTEAFF. CDR3 bases: TGTGCCAGCAGCCGCTTACTCGGTGGGACTGAAGCTTTCTTT. The whole variable domain, remainder taken from reference TRBV9 and TRBJ1-1, is DSGVTQTPKHLITATGQRVTLRCSPRSGDLSVYWYQQSLDQGLQFLIQYYNGEERAKGNILERFSAQQFPDLHSELNLSSLELGDSALYFCASSRLLGGTEAFFGQGTRLTVV.

In its sample, this clonotype was seen many times. The chain joins TRBV7-3 to TRBJ2-1; 9 positions match TRBD2. There are 15 residues in the CDR3. The V gene end was trimmed by 2 bases and the J gene end by 5 bases; junction bases not matched to a gene: 4. Germline loops: CDR1 SGHTA, CDR2 FQGTGA. CDR3 residues: CASSLLAGTHNEQFF. For the CDR3, the DNA is TGTGCCAGCAGCTTACTAGCGGGGACCCACAATGAGCAGTTCTTC.

This clonotype was recorded many times. This chain joins TRBV20-1 and TRBJ2-5; the D gene could be TRBD1 or TRBD2 (5 bases each). Germline loops: CDR1 DFQATT, CDR2 SNEGSKA (reference sequence). The ends were cut back, 5 bases at V and 4 bases at J, with 11 bases in the middle. The CDR3 runs to 12 residues. Here the CDR3 reads CSAGDRGETQYF. CDR3 nucleotides: TGCAGTGCTGGGGACCGGGGAGAGACCCAGTACTTC.

This clonotype was observed a few times. This chain joins TRBV28 and TRBJ2-7; a weak D match, TRBD1 (5 bases). Trimming took off 6 bases at V and 0 bases at J, with 9 bases between the two ends. CDR1 and CDR2 from the germline V gene are MDHEN and SYDVKM. CDR3 length equals 13 residues. The CDR3 reads CASSPGHSYEQYV. The CDR3 DNA reads as TGTGCCAGCAGCCCTGGACACTCCTACGAGCAGTACGTC.

Of note for this clonotype: Given the absence of the conserved phenylalanine or tryptophan at the CDR3 end, a read error is likely. This sequence joins TRBV6-5 and TRBJ1-1; maybe TRBD1 (5 bases). V was pared by 2 bases and J by 4 bases, with 8 bases between. Germline loops: CDR1 MNHEY, CDR2 SVGAGI. The CDR3 is 13 amino acids. The CDR3 DNA reads TGTGCCAGCAGTTACGGGGGAGGCACTGAAGCTTTCCTT. This translates into CASSYGGGTEAFL.

This clonotype occurred many times. This rearrangement joins TRBV24-1 to TRBJ2-3, with 9 bases identical to TRBD2. The CDR3 length is 16 residues. Germline trimming cut 4 bases from V and 0 bases from J; bases unmatched to any gene: 4. Germline V gene sequence: CDR1 KGHDR, CDR2 SFDVKD. CDR3 sequence reads: CATSDSGTSSTDTQYF. CDR3 coding DNA: TGTGCCACCAGTGACTCCGGGACTAGCAGCACAGATACGCAGTATTTT.

This clonotype was detected only a few times. V gene TRBV7-9 combines with J gene TRBJ2-3; tentative D call: TRBD2 (7 bases). The CDR3 is 16 residues long. V gave up 5 bases and J gave up 0 bases, with 15 bases separating them. CDR1 is SEHNR and CDR2 is FQNEAQ in the germline V gene (reference sequence). Here the CDR3 reads CASSPRGGPSTDTQYF. The CDR3 DNA reads TGTGCCAGCAGCCCCCGCGGGGGCCCAAGCACAGATACGCAGTATTTT.

The chain links TRBV20-1 to TRBJ2-5, with TRBD2 identical over 9 bases. V dropped 1 base and J dropped 4; count of bases not matched to a gene: 4. The V gene's germline CDR1 is DFQATT and CDR2 SNEGSKA (reference sequence). CDR3 size: 14 residues. CDR3 coding DNA: TGCAGTGCTAGAGTCGGACTAGCGCTAGAGACCCAGTACTTC. It translates to CSARVGLALETQYF.

This chain connects TRBV7-9 to TRBJ2-7; maybe TRBD2 (5 bases). The CDR3 extends over 14 amino acids. V was pared by 3 bases and J by 6 bases, with 15 bases between. The V gene's germline CDR1 is SEHNR and CDR2 FQNEAQ (reference sequence). CDR3 region: CASSLVGSLSEQYF. The CDR3 DNA reads as TGTGCCAGCAGCTTGGTGGGGAGTCTCTCCGAGCAGTACTTC.

The table lists this clonotype with many counts. The V and J genes are TRBV5-1 and TRBJ1-1; TRBD1 might be the D (5 bases). The CDR3 spans 15 residues. CDR1 SGHRS and CDR2 YFSETQ come from the germline V gene. Trimming took 7 bases from V and 2 from J, leaving 18 bases between them. This chain's CDR3 is CASHPMQGRNTEAFF. The CDR3 region has the DNA TGCGCCAGCCACCCGATGCAGGGTCGAAACACTGAAGCTTTCTTT.

J is TRBJ2-1 and V is TRBV7-2; D gene uncertain. There are 18 residues in the CDR3. Trimming took 4 bases from V and 0 from J, leaving 19 bases between them. CDR1 SGHTA and CDR2 FQGNSA come from the germline V gene. The CDR3 sequence: CASSSALLRINSYNEQFF. CDR3 coding DNA: TGTGCCAGCAGCTCCGCGTTACTGCGGATCAACTCCTACAATGAGCAGTTCTTC.

This clonotype has a count of ten or more. V is TRBV12-3 or TRBV12-4 and J is TRBJ1-2; TRBD1 matches 7 bases. CDR3 length: 15 residues. Trimming removed 6 bases from V and 4 bases from J; junction bases left unmatched: 11. The CDR3 DNA follows: TGTGCCAGCAGCCCTACGGACAGGTCCCTCTATGGCTACACCTTC. As protein: CASSPTDRSLYGYTF.

The rearrangement uses TRBV27 and TRBJ2-2, with D perhaps assigned TRBD1 or TRBD2 (5 bases each). The CDR3 covers 14 residues. Looked up from germline, CDR1 is MNHEY and CDR2 is SMNVEV (reference sequence). V was cut by 3 bases and J by 7 bases, with 12 bases left in between. CDR3 sequence reads: CASSFRGPGGELFF. DNA of the CDR3: TGTGCCAGCAGTTTTCGGGGCCCGGGCGGGGAGCTGTTTTTT.

This clonotype was counted a few times. The chain combines TRBV6-5 with TRBJ1-2; 8 nucleotides line up with TRBD1. J lost 8 bases, V lost 7 bases, and 12 bases had no gene match. CDR3 length: 14 residues. Looked up from germline, CDR1 is MNHEY and CDR2 is SVGAGI. The CDR3 is CASKWSSTGAGYTF. The CDR3 nucleotides are TGTGCCAGCAAGTGGAGCTCGACAGGGGCCGGCTACACCTTC.

Only a few counts were recorded for this clonotype. The chain employs TRBV5-6 and TRBJ2-2; TRBD2 is a possible D gene (6 bases). V was clipped by 2 bases and J by 4 bases, with 9 bases between them. This CDR3 comprises 14 residues. CDR1 and CDR2 from the germline V gene are SGHDT and YYEEEE. The CDR3 protein is CASSFGRGTGELFF. The CDR3 DNA reads as TGTGCCAGCAGCTTCGGGCGGGGCACCGGGGAGCTGTTTTTT.

At least ten counts were recorded for this clonotype. This rearrangement joins TRBV11-2 to TRBJ2-4, with 9 nucleotides matching TRBD2. With V trimmed by 1 base and J by 6 bases, 16 bases remained unmatched. Germline V gene sequence: CDR1 SGHAT, CDR2 FQNNGV. CDR3 length: 19 amino acids. CDR3 sequence: CASSLVGQKRGATGNIQYF. CDR3 DNA: TGTGCCAGCAGCTTAGTAGGTCAAAAGCGGGGGGCCACGGGAAACATTCAGTACTTC.

This clonotype has a count of ten or more. V is TRBV20-1 and J is TRBJ1-5; D uncertain. This CDR3 is built from 13 residues. The V end was cut by 3 bases, the J end by 2 bases, with 8 bases between. The germline V gene has CDR1 DFQATT and CDR2 SNEGSKA (reference sequence). The CDR3 DNA follows: TGCAGTGCTAGCCCGGACGGCAATCAGCCCCAGCATTTT. It codes for CSASPDGNQPQHF.

Ten or more counts support this clonotype. The CDR3 reads CASSSGLRETQYF. The CDR3 nucleotides are TGCGCCAGCAGCTCGGGACTGAGGGAGACCCAGTACTTC. This chain joins TRBV5-1 and TRBJ2-5, with a possible D match to TRBD2 (6 bases). The CDR3 sequence is 13 residues long. The germline V and J ends were trimmed by 3 bases and 5 bases, with 11 bases remaining between them. Germline V gene lookup returns CDR1 SGHRS and CDR2 YFSETQ.

This clonotype occurred a few times. CDR3 bases: TGCGCCAGCAGCGCCGGACTAGCCAGCACAGATACGCAGTATTTT. It specifies CASSAGLASTDTQYF. V gene TRBV5-1 combines with J gene TRBJ2-3; 8 nucleotides line up with TRBD2. The CDR3 loop spans 15 amino acids. The V gene's germline CDR1 is SGHRS and CDR2 YFSETQ. V gave up 4 bases and J gave up 0 bases; unmatched junction bases: 4.

This clonotype was detected many times. The chain links TRBV6-1 to TRBJ1-5; D might be TRBD1 (5 bases). This CDR3 is built from 14 residues. Germline assignment: CDR1 MNHNS and CDR2 SASEGT. Trimming took off 6 bases at V and 5 bases at J, with 14 bases between the two ends. Here the CDR3 DNA reads TGTGCCAGCAGGTTTAGGGCGGGGGATCAGCCCCAGCATTTT. Translated: CASRFRAGDQPQHF.

In this sample, this clonotype turned up a few times. This rearrangement joins TRBV4-3 to TRBJ2-7; TRBD1 agrees at 8 bases. V was pared by 1 base and J by 3 bases, with 5 bases of the junction left unmatched. CDR1 is LGHNA and CDR2 is YSLEER in the germline V gene. The length of the CDR3 is 15 residues. The CDR3 bases are TGCGCCAGCAGCCAAGGGACAGGGTCTCACTACGAGCAGTACTTC. As protein: CASSQGTGSHYEQYF.

At least ten counts were recorded for this clonotype. One junction end does not reproduce the germline sequence, and a read error may be involved. V is TRBV5-1 and J is TRBJ2-1; 7 bases are a match to TRBD1. Germline values: CDR1 SGHRS, CDR2 YFSETQ. CDR3 length: 12 residues. The CDR3, as DNA: TGTGCCAGCAGCCTACAGGGGAATGAGCAGTTCTTC. This sequence encodes CASSLQGNEQFF.

This clonotype came up a few times. V gene TRBV6-6 combines with J gene TRBJ2-2, with D possibly being TRBD1 (6 bases). CDR3 length equals 14 residues. The germline V gene has CDR1 MNHNY and CDR2 SVGAGI (reference sequence). The V end lost 7 bases, the J end lost 1 base, and 10 bases lay between the germline ends. CDR3 sequence: CASTLTGNTGELFF. CDR3 bases: TGTGCCAGCACCCTGACAGGGAACACCGGGGAGCTGTTTTTT.

In this sample, this clonotype turned up many times. The chain carries TRBV10-3 and TRBJ2-3; D remains ambiguous. This CDR3 has 13 residues. Germline loops: CDR1 ENHRY, CDR2 SYGVKD. The ends were cut back, 3 bases at V and 0 bases at J, with 4 bases in the middle. The DNA of the CDR3 is TGTGCCATCAGTGATGAGAGCACAGATACGCAGTATTTT. Amino acid sequence: CAISDESTDTQYF.

This clonotype was picked up many times. The V gene is TRBV7-2, the J gene TRBJ2-5; D is uncertain. The CDR3 has 12 amino acids. Trimming cost V 2 bases and J 4 bases, with 5 bases left between them. Germline V gene lookup returns CDR1 SGHTA and CDR2 FQGNSA. CDR3 amino acids: CASSLFSETQYF. The CDR3, as DNA: TGTGCCAGCAGCTTATTTTCAGAGACCCAGTACTTC.

The gene calls are TRBV7-8 and TRBJ1-6, with D hard to call. The germline V gene encodes CDR1 SGHVS and CDR2 FQNEAQ. CDR3 size: 16 residues. The ends were cut back, 3 bases at V and 0 bases at J, with 9 bases in the middle. The CDR3 DNA reads TGTGCCAGCAGCTTGGCGGAACACTCCTATAATTCACCCCTCCACTTT. Residues: CASSLAEHSYNSPLHF.

The J gene is TRBJ1-1, the V gene TRBV11-2; weak D call: TRBD1 (6 bases). Looked up from germline, CDR1 is SGHAT and CDR2 is FQNNGV. The V end lost 3 bases, the J end lost 5 bases, and 16 bases lay between the germline ends. The CDR3 totals 15 residues. Here the CDR3 DNA reads TGTGCCAGCAGCTTGGCCGGGGGGCTGGGGACTGAAGCTTTCTTT. The encoded protein is CASSLAGGLGTEAFF.